This TCR beta chain originates from a study of beta chain features in type 1 diabetes. Findings and caveats of the study: Cells carrying high TCR expression could end up over-represented when cDNA is sequenced. A closer apparent resemblance between naive, central memory and Treg TCRB repertoires was seen in patients than in healthy donors. Across all four CD4+ subsets, people with type 1 diabetes showed modestly shorter TCRB CDR3s. PCR might favor shorter templates, but any such skew would affect patients and controls equally.

Expressed TCRB transcripts were sequenced because the isolated RNA had all been reverse transcribed beforehand. This table comes from immunoSEQ multiplex PCR, and its TCRdb copy is limited to in-frame clones, with some not included. The table shows about 340,000 clones, with roughly 8.8% occurring only once. The CDR3 runs 12 residues. Germline lookup yields CDR1 SEHNR and CDR2 FQNEAQ (reference sequence). V was shortened by 1 base and J by 4 bases, with 5 bases between the two germline ends. Purity exceeded 98% in all sorted populations. A word on this clone: Its antigen is still unknown.

The source of this sequence is a man between 25 and 39 years old with type 1 diabetes. V and J are TRBV7-9 and TRBJ2-7; no reliable D call. Sequenced: central memory CD4+ T cells from blood. CDR3 protein: CASSLGQYEQYF. CDR3 in DNA: TGTGCCAGCAGCTTAGGTCAGTACGAGCAGTACTTC.